This T cell receptor (beta chain) was obtained from a study of technical replicates of blood from a few donors. Trimming pared 5 bases from V and 4 bases from J, leaving 8 bases between. Germline assignment: CDR1 SGHAT and CDR2 FQNNGV. The CDR3 runs to 12 residues. Assay used: immunoSEQ multiplex PCR; TCRdb lists only in-frame clones, some missing. This table has 85,000 to 100,000 clones, 95% appearing once. Source material: T cells isolated from PBMCs. The chain is built from TRBV11-2 and TRBJ1-1; D gene ambiguous. This sequence originates from a human donor in good health. The CDR3 protein is CASSLPGTEAFF. Here the CDR3 DNA reads TGTGCCAGCAGCCTCCCCGGCACTGAAGCTTTCTTT. Drawing the rest from reference TRBV11-2 and TRBJ1-1, the complete variable domain is EAGVAQSPRYKIIEKRQSVAFWCNPISGHATLYWYQQILGQGPKLLIQFQNNGVVDDSQLPKDRFSAERLKGVDSTLKIQPAKLEDSAVYLCASSLPGTEAFFGQGTRLTVV.